This TCR beta chain was recovered during a study of blood T cell repertoires in COVID-19. Study information: Samples of COVID-19 (acute and convalescent) were obtained from the United States, Italy and Spain.

The CDR3 has 14 residues. Trimming took off 1 base at V and 2 bases at J, with 6 bases between the two ends. The germline V gene has CDR1 LNHNV and CDR2 YYDKDF (reference sequence). Clones were read by immunoSEQ multiplex PCR, and TCRdb kept only the in-frame ones, dropping some. Of roughly 250,000 clones listed, approximately 90% are singletons. The sequence was collected from a woman aged 35 to 49 with acute or convalescent COVID-19. The chain has TRBV15 and TRBJ1-3; D remains unclear. The source material was peripheral blood. Here the CDR3 DNA reads TGTGCCACCAGCAGAGCCCAGGCTGGAAACACCATATATTTT. This gives the protein CATSRAQAGNTIYF. The full variable domain, its missing parts supplied by reference TRBV15 and TRBJ1-3, is DAMVIQNPRYQVTQFGKPVTLSCSQTLNHNVMYWYQQKSSQAPKLLFHYYDKDFNNEADTPDNFQSRRPNTSFCFLDIRSPGLGDTAMYLCATSRAQAGNTIYFGEGSWLTVV.